This T cell receptor (beta chain) was recorded in a study of blood T cell repertoires in COVID-19. Produced via immunoSEQ multiplex PCR; TCRdb's table is partial and in-frame only. The table has some 380,000 clones, approximately 86% seen once. This CDR3 is built from 13 residues. V was clipped by 2 bases and J by 2 bases, with 6 bases between them. Germline V gene data show CDR1 as LNHNV and CDR2 as YYDKDF (reference sequence). The sequencing sample was made of PBMCs or T cells enriched from blood (not recorded which). The V gene is TRBV15, the J gene TRBJ1-2; D not certain. This TCR derives from a middle-aged woman with acute COVID-19. In nucleotides, the CDR3 is TGTGCCACCAGCAGACAGTGGAACTATGGCTACACCTTC. Translation gives CATSRQWNYGYTF.